One and the same sample provided the 4 T cell receptor beta chains below, sequenced in a study of cytomegalovirus exposure and HLA in healthy donors. The PCR employed 60 Vbeta primers together with 13 Jbeta primers. Profiled with immunoSEQ multiplex PCR; TCRdb holds only in-frame clones, not every one. The sample totals about 53,000 clones. What was sequenced was PBMCs. These receptors all come from a man between 18 and 35 years old in good health and CMV-seropositive.

This rearrangement joins TRBV15 to TRBJ1-5, with D hard to call. Per germline, CDR1 LNHNV and CDR2 YYDKDF (reference sequence). With 1 base removed from V and 1 base from J, the gap between germline ends came to 8 bases. The CDR3 spans 15 residues. The CDR3 region is CATSRGGRSNQPQHF. Written as DNA, the CDR3 is TGTGCCACCAGCAGAGGAGGGAGAAGCAATCAGCCCCAGCATTTT.

V gene TRBV9 combines with J gene TRBJ2-5, with D possibly matching TRBD1 (5 bases). The germline V and J ends were trimmed by 0 bases and 1 base, with 10 bases remaining between them. The CDR3 has 15 residues. Germline V CDR1 and CDR2: SGDLS, YYNGEE. Here the CDR3 reads CASSVGGAVQETQYF. CDR3 bases: TGTGCCAGCAGCGTAGGTGGGGCGGTCCAAGAGACCCAGTACTTC. Full variable domain (rest looked up from reference TRBV9 and TRBJ2-5): DSGVTQTPKHLITATGQRVTLRCSPRSGDLSVYWYQQSLDQGLQFLIQYYNGEERAKGNILERFSAQQFPDLHSELNLSSLELGDSALYFCASSVGGAVQETQYFGPGTRLLVL.

The chain has TRBV7-2 and TRBJ1-3; D ambiguous. The CDR3 sequence is 16 residues long. Germline V gene lookup returns CDR1 SGHTA and CDR2 FQGNSA. Trimming left V 0 bases short and J 0 bases short, with 9 bases between. CDR3: CASSLAGRSSGNTIYF. The CDR3 coding sequence is TGTGCCAGCAGCTTAGCTGGGAGAAGCTCTGGAAACACCATATATTTT.

J is TRBJ2-7 and V is TRBV4-1; 8 bases agree with TRBD2. Germline V gene sequence: CDR1 MGHRA, CDR2 YSYEKL. The CDR3 runs to 16 residues. The junction had 9 bases not matched to a gene; V was cut back by 5 bases and J by 0 bases. The CDR3 region is CASSGPRGGGSYEQYF. The CDR3 nucleotides read TGCGCCAGCAGCGGTCCTCGGGGGGGAGGCTCCTACGAGCAGTACTTC.